This T cell receptor beta chain was identified in a study of early T cells in non-severe SARS-CoV-2 infection (dated by TCRdb to about 2021). Regarding the research as a whole: Because TCR sequencing was done on bulk RNA from unsorted whole blood, the alpha and beta chains could not be paired.

The method behind the library was 5' RACE. Reads for this sample came from a NextSeq 500. Unique molecular identifiers were attached to individual cDNA molecules in the TCR library protocol so that sequencing error and PCR bias could be corrected. Both TCR alpha and beta chains were sequenced, and tight co-correlation was observed between alpha and beta sequence abundances in each sample. The study's own analysis went as follows. Decombinator V4 was used to annotate the V gene, J gene and CDR3 of the TCR sequences. TCRs were defined as expanded if a significant change between any two time points was detected under a Poisson model with p below 0.0001. Abundances of TCRs were expressed as counts per million after normalisation to the total number of TCRs sequenced in each sample. VDJdb, accessed 1 November 2021, was searched for CMV, EBV and SARS-CoV-2 annotated TCRs, with TCRs annotated for multiple antigens excluded. Starting from the raw public reads, TCRdb applied fastp trimming at Q25, assembled clones with MiXCR and retained in-frame beta chains. Rows merge per CDR3 protein into single entries with the most common DNA and genes. TCRdb, rather than the study authors, made the V and J calls. The sample contains about 70,000 distinct CDR3 sequences, 8% to 10% of them found a single time. The ten largest account for around 15% of the sample.

This clonotype occurred a few times. The antigen this receptor binds is unknown. No base quality values were provided; no much bigger clone lies one nucleotide off. What the work shows at the level of the full study, not this receptor alone: Matching against VDJdb was skewed toward anti-spike CD8 responses, likely underestimated virus-specific expansions, and missed private and CD4 specificities.

A case-control design nested within a healthcare worker cohort in London, UK, was used, with weekly nasopharyngeal swab PCR tests and blood sampling performed. Healthcare workers were enrolled in the week of the UK lockdown, from 23 to 31 March 2020, and were followed every week for up to roughly 15 weeks. This TCR came from an adult who was a healthcare worker with PCR-confirmed SARS-CoV-2 infection or an uninfected control (not recorded which). This material consisted of whole blood, taken at baseline.

The base sequence is TGTGCCAGCAGTTTACCCGGACAGGGGCGGAAACTGTTTTTT. This is translated as CASSLPGQGRKLFF. The rearranged chain carries TRBV27 and TRBJ1-4; TRBD1 fits 9 bases in the junction. The germline V and J ends show losses of 2 bases and 11 bases respectively, and no gene match explains 6 bases of the junction. From its cysteine to its phenylalanine, the CDR3 spans 14 amino acids. The read is trimmed to its CDR3 DNA, 42 bases read in frame from base 1. The germline V gene encodes CDR1 MNHEY and CDR2 SMNVEV (reference sequence).